The T cell receptor beta chain described here comes from a study of blood T cell repertoires in COVID-19. The wider study: The analysed material was cDNA or gDNA that came from T cells, B-cell-depleted T cells, or PBMCs.

V was clipped by 3 bases and J by 8 bases; unmatched bases: 3. CDR3 length equals 14 residues. The V gene's germline CDR1 is SGHTA and CDR2 FQGNSA. Authors' methods: Amplifying reference gene primers gave estimates of nucleated cell counts. Data came from immunoSEQ multiplex PCR; TCRdb stores just in-frame clones and leaves some out. The V and J calls and clone size come from that table; D and trimming were worked out from the DNA. The table records just under 85,000 clones, more than 70% of them present only once. This TCR derives from an older woman with acute or convalescent COVID-19. The sample consisted of peripheral blood. J is TRBJ1-4 and V is TRBV7-2; TRBD1 agrees at 10 bases. The DNA for the CDR3 is TGTGCCAGCAGCTTGCCGGGACAGGGGGAAAAACTGTTTTTT. As protein: CASSLPGQGEKLFF. The variable domain in full, completed from reference TRBV7-2 and TRBJ1-4, reads GAGVSQSPSNKVTEKGKDVELRCDPISGHTALYWYRQSLGQGLEFLIYFQGNSAPDKSGLPSDRFSAERTGGSVSTLTIQRTQQEDSAVYLCASSLPGQGEKLFFGSGTQLSVL.